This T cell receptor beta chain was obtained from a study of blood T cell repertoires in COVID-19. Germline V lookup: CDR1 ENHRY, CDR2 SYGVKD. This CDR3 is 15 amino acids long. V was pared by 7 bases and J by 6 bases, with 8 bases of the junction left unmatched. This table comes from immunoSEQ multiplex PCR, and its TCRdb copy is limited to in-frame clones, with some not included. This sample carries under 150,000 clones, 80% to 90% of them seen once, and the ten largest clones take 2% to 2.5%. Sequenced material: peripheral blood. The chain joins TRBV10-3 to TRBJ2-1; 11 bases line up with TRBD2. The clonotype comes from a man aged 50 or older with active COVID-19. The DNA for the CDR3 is TGTGCCATCAACAACCCTAGCGGGGGGCCCAATGAGCAGTTCTTC. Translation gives CAINNPSGGPNEQFF.